A single sample gave rise to the 27 T cell receptor beta chains below, sequenced in a study of blood T cell repertoires in COVID-19. Profiling relied on immunoSEQ multiplex PCR, and the TCRdb table lists in-frame clones only, not all of them. This table holds fewer than 350,000 clones, 65% to 90% found once. Sequencing used PBMCs or T cells enriched from blood (not recorded which). The receptors were sampled from a woman aged 40 to 50 with acute COVID-19.

Remarks on this clone: Distinct nucleotide sequences in the sample also encode this CDR3. This sequence joins TRBV14 and TRBJ1-2, with unresolved D. V was pared by 1 base and J by 0 bases, with 6 bases between. Germline V gene data show CDR1 as SGHDN and CDR2 as FVKESK. This CDR3 is built from 14 residues. The CDR3 is CASSQAHANYGYTF. CDR3 DNA: TGTGCCAGCAGCCAAGCACACGCTAACTATGGCTACACCTTC.

The V gene is TRBV19, the J gene TRBJ2-1; 8 nucleotides match TRBD2. After removal of 4 bases from V and 2 bases from J, the junction contained 13 bases not matched to a gene. The CDR3 runs to 18 residues. Germline V gene sequence: CDR1 LNHDA, CDR2 SQIVND (reference sequence). CDR3 amino acids: CASSKRGPSGRAYNEQFF. The CDR3 DNA is TGTGCCAGTAGTAAGAGGGGCCCATCCGGGAGGGCCTACAATGAGCAGTTCTTC.

The J gene is TRBJ2-3, the V gene TRBV9; unclear D gene. Per the germline V gene, CDR1 is SGDLS and CDR2 is YYNGEE. The CDR3 consists of 15 residues. With 0 bases removed from V and 6 bases from J, the gap between germline ends came to 14 bases. CDR3 bases: TGTGCCAGCAGCGTAGACGCTTCTAGGTCTGATACGCAGTATTTT. Translation: CASSVDASRSDTQYF.

V usage is TRBV5-4 and J usage is TRBJ2-5; 8 bases fit TRBD1. Unmatched junction bases numbered 11, after V lost 0 bases and J lost 4 bases. This CDR3 region has 17 residues. Per germline, CDR1 SGHNT and CDR2 YYREEE (reference sequence). This CDR3 is CASSLDGQGSLVETQYF. CDR3 nucleotides: TGTGCCAGCAGCTTGGACGGACAGGGTTCCCTAGTAGAGACCCAGTACTTC.

The CDR3 sequence is CASSYSYSNQPQHF. As DNA, the CDR3 is TGTGCCAGCAGCTACTCCTATAGCAATCAGCCCCAGCATTTT. The rearrangement uses TRBV7-9 and TRBJ1-5; D gene ambiguous. CDR3 length: 14 residues. Germline CDR1 SEHNR, CDR2 FQNEAQ (reference sequence). Trimming shortened V by 4 bases and J by 0 bases, and 7 bases separated the two germline ends.

The chain couples TRBV12-2 to TRBJ2-3; TRBD2, the D gene given by the table, was not confirmed from the DNA. TRBV12-2 is marked as a pseudogene. The CDR3 is 13 amino acids. The CDR3 region is CASRYWFADTQYF. CDR3 in DNA: TGTGCAAGTCGCTATTGGTTTGCGGATACGCAGTATTTT.

J is TRBJ1-2 and V is TRBV20-1; a weak D match, TRBD1 (5 bases). The V end lost 3 bases, the J end lost 2 bases, and 13 bases lay between the germline ends. The CDR3 consists of 14 residues. CDR1 DFQATT and CDR2 SNEGSKA come from the germline V gene (reference sequence). The CDR3 DNA is TGCAGTGCTAGTGAAGGATCAGGGAACTATGGCTACACCTTC. Translating it yields CSASEGSGNYGYTF.

The V gene is TRBV19, the J gene TRBJ1-5; unclear D gene. This CDR3 has 12 amino acids. V lost 6 bases and J 6 bases, leaving 9 bases between the germline ends. Germline CDR1 is LNHDA and CDR2 is SQIVND (reference sequence). CDR3 in amino acids: CASSLSSQPQHF. CDR3 DNA sequence: TGTGCCAGTAGCCTTTCTAGTCAGCCCCAGCATTTT.

The CDR3 loop is CASSPILAGSSPLHF. The CDR3 bases are TGTGCCAGCAGCCCTATCCTGGCGGGGAGTTCACCCCTCCACTTT. This chain links TRBV7-9 with TRBJ1-6; D unclear. The germline V gene encodes CDR1 SEHNR and CDR2 FQNEAQ (reference sequence). This CDR3 is 15 amino acids long. Trimming removed 5 bases at V and 9 bases at J, with 17 bases between.

The chain links TRBV5-1 to TRBJ1-6; no firm D call. The germline V gene encodes CDR1 SGHRS and CDR2 YFSETQ. CDR3 length equals 17 residues. With 0 bases removed from V and 1 base from J, the gap between germline ends came to 11 bases. The CDR3 DNA is TGCGCCAGCAGCTTGGTGGTAGGAGGATCCTATAATTCACCCCTCCACTTT. It codes for CASSLVVGGSYNSPLHF.

V usage is TRBV5-1 and J usage is TRBJ2-1; 13 bases agree with TRBD2. J gave up 9 bases and V 3 bases, and 9 bases lay outside the gene matches. The length of the CDR3 is 16 residues. Germline V gives CDR1 SGHRS, CDR2 YFSETQ. Here the CDR3 reads CASSSLGTSGKGEQFF. The CDR3 DNA reads as TGCGCCAGCAGCTCTCTTGGGACTAGCGGGAAGGGTGAGCAGTTCTTC. Full variable domain (missing parts from reference TRBV5-1 and TRBJ2-1): KAGVTQTPRYLIKTRGQQVTLSCSPISGHRSVSWYQQTPGQGLQFLFEYFSETQRNKGNFPGRFSGRQFSNSRSEMNVSTLELGDSALYLCASSSLGTSGKGEQFFGPGTRLTVL.

CDR3 loop: CASSNLPGGVDEQYF. The CDR3 DNA follows: TGTGCCAGCAGCAATCTACCAGGGGGCGTGGACGAGCAGTACTTC. V is TRBV21-1 and J is TRBJ2-7; TRBD1 was called by the table and not checked on the DNA. TRBV21-1 is a pseudogene. The length of the CDR3 is 15 residues.

This clone has more than one count but fewer than ten. The V gene is TRBV7-6, the J gene TRBJ2-3; tentatively, D is TRBD2 (6 bases). Germline CDR1 and CDR2: SGHVS and FNYEAQ. The CDR3 sequence is 13 residues long. Trimming removed 8 bases at V and 2 bases at J, with 11 bases between. The chain's CDR3 is CASGTRDTDTQYF. CDR3 coding DNA: TGTGCCAGCGGGACTCGGGACACAGATACGCAGTATTTT.

The V call is TRBV5-1, the J call TRBJ1-4; D gene unclear. CDR3 length: 15 amino acids. Germline loops: CDR1 SGHRS, CDR2 YFSETQ. V was pared by 0 bases and J by 3 bases, with 9 bases between. CDR3 residues: CASSLDGESNEKLFF. The CDR3 bases are TGCGCCAGCAGCTTGGACGGGGAATCTAATGAAAAACTGTTTTTT. Drawing the rest from reference TRBV5-1 and TRBJ1-4, the complete variable domain is KAGVTQTPRYLIKTRGQQVTLSCSPISGHRSVSWYQQTPGQGLQFLFEYFSETQRNKGNFPGRFSGRQFSNSRSEMNVSTLELGDSALYLCASSLDGESNEKLFFGSGTQLSVL.

The V call is TRBV4-2, the J call TRBJ1-4; tentatively, D is TRBD1 (6 bases). The CDR3 loop spans 16 amino acids. Germline V lookup: CDR1 LGHNA, CDR2 YNFKEQ. Trimming removed 0 bases at V and 7 bases at J, with 15 bases between. The CDR3 loop reads CASSQEGSGAREKLFF. CDR3 DNA: TGTGCCAGCAGCCAAGAGGGATCAGGGGCTCGTGAAAAACTGTTTTTT.

In this sample, this clone turned up a few times. The chain combines TRBV6-5 with TRBJ2-1; perhaps TRBD2 as D (6 bases). The CDR3 covers 15 residues. Germline CDR1 reads MNHEY; CDR2 reads SVGAGI. Trimming left V 0 bases short and J 4 bases short, with 10 bases between. The CDR3 DNA reads TGTGCCAGCAGTTACTCCCGGGAGTATTACAATGAGCAGTTCTTC. This translates into CASSYSREYYNEQFF.

V usage is TRBV4-1 and J usage is TRBJ1-3; 7 bases fit TRBD1. This CDR3 region has 18 residues. Germline trimming cut 1 base from V and 4 bases from J; bases unmatched to any gene: 13. CDR1 MGHRA and CDR2 YSYEKL come from the germline V gene. This CDR3 is CASSQAETGSLGGNTIYF. DNA of the CDR3: TGCGCCAGCAGCCAAGCAGAGACAGGGTCCCTAGGCGGAAACACCATATATTTT.

The gene calls are TRBV3-1 (or the pseudogene TRBV3-2) and TRBJ1-5; 7 nucleotides match TRBD1. From germline, CDR1 is LGHDT and CDR2 YNNKEL (reference sequence). The length of the CDR3 is 14 residues. V was clipped by 5 bases and J by 4 bases; unmatched bases: 5. CDR3: CASSFTGVNQPQHF. The CDR3 nucleotides are TGTGCCAGCAGCTTCACAGGGGTTAATCAGCCCCAGCATTTT.

CDR3 loop: CASSLGASGSQETQYF. DNA of the CDR3: TGTGCCAGCAGCTTAGGTGCTAGCGGGAGTCAGGAGACCCAGTACTTC. The chain recombines TRBV11-2 with TRBJ2-5; 10 nucleotides agree with TRBD2. Trimming removed 1 base from V and 5 bases from J; junction bases left unmatched: 7. The CDR3 contains 16 residues. The germline V gene encodes CDR1 SGHAT and CDR2 FQNNGV.

This clone was observed a single time. This rearrangement joins TRBV19 to TRBJ2-1; 8 bases are a match to TRBD2. The length of the CDR3 is 14 residues. Germline V gives CDR1 LNHDA, CDR2 SQIVND (reference sequence). The V segment lost 7 bases and the J segment 3 bases; nucleotides outside the gene matches: 5. CDR3 DNA sequence: TGTGCCAGTAAGCTAGCGGGCATCTACAATGAGCAGTTCTTC. This encodes CASKLAGIYNEQFF.

V usage is TRBV7-8 and J usage is TRBJ1-1; TRBD1 aligns across 9 bases. The CDR3 consists of 17 residues. In germline, CDR1 is SGHVS, CDR2 FQNEAQ. V was pared by 1 base and J by 1 base, with 7 bases of the junction left unmatched. CDR3 coding DNA: TGTGCCAGCAGCTTAGTGGGGACAGGGACGAGGAACACTGAAGCTTTCTTT. Protein: CASSLVGTGTRNTEAFF. Based on the CDR3 plus reference TRBV7-8 and TRBJ1-1, the full variable domain is GAGVSQSPRYKVAKRGQDVALRCDPISGHVSLFWYQQALGQGPEFLTYFQNEAQLDKSGLPSDRFFAERPEGSVSTLKIQRTQQEDSAVYLCASSLVGTGTRNTEAFFGQGTRLTVV.

The V and J genes are TRBV4-1 and TRBJ2-2; D might be TRBD1 (6 bases). This CDR3 region has 18 residues. The germline gives CDR1 MGHRA, CDR2 YSYEKL. V was cut by 5 bases and J by 0 bases, with 19 bases left in between. CDR3 in DNA: TGCGCCAGCAGCAAGGTGACAGGTGCCAAATCGAACACCGGGGAGCTGTTTTTT. Translated: CASSKVTGAKSNTGELFF.

The chain couples TRBV19 to TRBJ1-2, with a weak D call TRBD1 (6 bases). The CDR3 has 15 residues. V was shortened by 4 bases and J by 2 bases, with 14 bases between the two germline ends. CDR1 is LNHDA, CDR2 SQIVND, per germline (reference sequence). For the CDR3, the DNA is TGTGCCAGTAGTACCGATACAGGGAACAACTATGGCTACACCTTC. Its translation is CASSTDTGNNYGYTF. Supplemented by reference TRBV19 and TRBJ1-2, the full variable domain reads DGGITQSPKYLFRKEGQNVTLSCEQNLNHDAMYWYRQDPGQGLRLIYYSQIVNDFQKGDIAEGYSVSREKKESFPLTVTSAQKNPTAFYLCASSTDTGNNYGYTFGSGTRLTVV.

The chain links TRBV5-8 to TRBJ1-3, with D tentatively TRBD1 (5 bases). This CDR3 comprises 13 residues. Germline CDR1 is SGHTS and CDR2 is YDEGEE. V dropped 4 bases and J dropped 4 bases, with 9 bases sitting between them. CDR3 DNA: TGTGCCAGCAGCCTCAAGGGGGGAAACACCATATATTTT. Protein product: CASSLKGGNTIYF.

This chain links TRBV7-2 with TRBJ2-5; TRBD1 agrees at 9 bases. CDR1 and CDR2 (germline): SGHTA, FQGNSA. V was pared by 7 bases and J by 3 bases, with 9 bases of the junction left unmatched. CDR3 length equals 15 residues. The CDR3 DNA reads TGTGCCAGCACCAATAAGCGGACAGGGGAAGAGACCCAGTACTTC. Protein sequence: CASTNKRTGEETQYF.

The chain joins TRBV19 to TRBJ1-2; no reliable D call. Trimming stripped 6 bases from V and 8 bases from J, with 22 bases between. Germline loops: CDR1 LNHDA, CDR2 SQIVND (reference sequence). The CDR3 is 15 residues long. CDR3 region: CASRYQDGRSGGYTF. The CDR3 DNA sequence: TGTGCCAGTAGATACCAGGACGGAAGAAGCGGCGGCTACACCTTC. The complete variable domain, with remaining parts taken from reference TRBV19 and TRBJ1-2, reads DGGITQSPKYLFRKEGQNVTLSCEQNLNHDAMYWYRQDPGQGLRLIYYSQIVNDFQKGDIAEGYSVSREKKESFPLTVTSAQKNPTAFYLCASRYQDGRSGGYTFGSGTRLTVV.

The rearrangement uses TRBV7-9 and TRBJ1-1; 9 bases fit TRBD1. CDR1 SEHNR and CDR2 FQNEAQ come from the germline V gene (reference sequence). Unmatched junction bases numbered 5, after V lost 4 bases and J lost 5 bases. CDR3 length: 14 amino acids. The CDR3 reads CASSSGTGLTEAFF. The CDR3 DNA is TGTGCCAGCAGCTCAGGGACAGGGTTAACTGAAGCTTTCTTT.